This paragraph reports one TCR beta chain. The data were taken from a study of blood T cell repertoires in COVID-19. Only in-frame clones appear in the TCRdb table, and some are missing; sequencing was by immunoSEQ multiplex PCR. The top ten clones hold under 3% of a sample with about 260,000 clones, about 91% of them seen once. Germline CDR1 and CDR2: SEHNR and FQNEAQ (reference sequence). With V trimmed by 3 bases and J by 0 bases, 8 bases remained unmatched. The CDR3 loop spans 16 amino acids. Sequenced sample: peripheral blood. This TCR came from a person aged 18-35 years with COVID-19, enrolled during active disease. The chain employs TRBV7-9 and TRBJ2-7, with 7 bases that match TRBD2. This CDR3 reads CASSFPGGSGSYEQYF. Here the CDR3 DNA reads TGTGCCAGCAGCTTCCCGGGCGGGAGCGGCTCCTACGAGCAGTACTTC.